Below, 20 T cell receptor beta chains from the same sample are listed, as sequenced in a study of blood T cell repertoires in COVID-19. Profiled with immunoSEQ multiplex PCR; TCRdb holds only in-frame clones, not every one. The top ten clones hold 10% to 13% of a sample with about 160,000 clones, more than 70% of them seen once. Sequencing was carried out using peripheral blood. These receptors all stem from a woman older than 75 with active or convalescent COVID-19.

The sample holds a few counts of this clone. V usage is TRBV18 and J usage is TRBJ2-2; D not resolved. Trimming removed 2 bases at V and 8 bases at J, with 6 bases between. The germline V gene encodes CDR1 KGHSH and CDR2 LQKENI. CDR3 size: 12 residues. The CDR3 DNA follows: TGTGCCAGCTCACCAGCAGCGGGGGAGCTGTTTTTT. Encoded protein: CASSPAAGELFF.

The chain recombines TRBV3-1 (or the pseudogene TRBV3-2) with TRBJ2-5; 7 nucleotides agree with TRBD1. Trimming cost V 7 bases and J 7 bases; bases outside gene matches: 12. The CDR3 spans 14 residues. CDR1 is LGHDT, CDR2 YNNKEL, per germline (reference sequence). CDR3 sequence: CASTNSRGLGTQYF. The CDR3 DNA follows: TGTGCCAGCACTAACTCGAGGGGGCTAGGGACCCAGTACTTC.

In this sample, this clone turned up once. The chain employs TRBV2 and TRBJ2-1; TRBD2 aligns across 8 bases. CDR3 length equals 15 residues. V lost 4 bases and J lost 8; bases outside the gene matches: 10. Germline V gene lookup returns CDR1 SNHLY and CDR2 FYNNEI. The CDR3 spells CASSGTSGLPDEQFF. In nucleotides, the CDR3 is TGTGCCAGCAGTGGAACTAGCGGACTACCGGATGAGCAGTTCTTC.

The chain employs TRBV5-1 and TRBJ2-2; D is uncertain. Trimming stripped 0 bases from V and 3 bases from J, with 3 bases between. Germline lookup yields CDR1 SGHRS and CDR2 YFSETQ. The CDR3 has 13 amino acids. The CDR3 sequence: CASSLDYTGELFF. CDR3 sequence (DNA): TGCGCCAGCAGCTTGGACTACACCGGGGAGCTGTTTTTT. Full variable domain (rest looked up from reference TRBV5-1 and TRBJ2-2): KAGVTQTPRYLIKTRGQQVTLSCSPISGHRSVSWYQQTPGQGLQFLFEYFSETQRNKGNFPGRFSGRQFSNSRSEMNVSTLELGDSALYLCASSLDYTGELFFGEGSRLTVL.

This clone occurred once. The V call is TRBV16, the J call TRBJ1-2; D not resolved. The germline V gene encodes CDR1 KGHSY and CDR2 FQNENV. This CDR3 is built from 15 residues. V was shortened by 4 bases and J by 1 base, with 13 bases between the two germline ends. The CDR3 spells CASSRTFEGNYGYTF. The CDR3 nucleotides read TGTGCCAGCAGCCGAACGTTCGAGGGTAACTATGGCTACACCTTC.

The chain is built from TRBV5-1 and TRBJ2-3; weak D call: TRBD2 (6 bases). V was cut by 4 bases and J by 1 base, with 13 bases left in between. Per germline, CDR1 SGHRS and CDR2 YFSETQ. The CDR3 consists of 15 residues. CDR3 residues: CASSPLGGGTDTQYF. The CDR3 DNA follows: TGCGCCAGCAGCCCTCTGGGGGGAGGCACAGATACGCAGTATTTT.

J is TRBJ2-1 and V is TRBV30; D is undetermined. CDR3 length: 13 residues. V lost 8 bases and J lost 5, with 16 bases in between. Germline CDR1 and CDR2: GTSNPN and SVGIG (reference sequence). CDR3 in DNA: TGTGCCCATCACCGGTTGGGCAACAATGAGCAGTTCTTC. Translation gives CAHHRLGNNEQFF.

This sequence joins TRBV24-1 and TRBJ2-3, with D tentatively TRBD2 (5 bases). Trimming pared 9 bases from V and 3 bases from J, leaving 15 bases between. Looked up from germline, CDR1 is KGHDR and CDR2 is SFDVKD. This CDR3 region has 14 residues. CDR3 amino acids: CATEAASGTDTQYF. CDR3 bases: TGTGCCACCGAGGCGGCCTCGGGGACAGATACGCAGTATTTT.

In DNA, the CDR3 is TGTGCCAGCAGTTTTAGAAGCAATGAAAAACTGTTTTTT. Protein product: CASSFRSNEKLFF. The gene calls are TRBV12-3 or TRBV12-4 and TRBJ1-4; D unresolved. The germline V and J ends were trimmed by 3 bases and 5 bases, with 7 bases remaining between them. There are 13 residues in the CDR3.

The chain joins TRBV12-3 or TRBV12-4 to TRBJ2-1; D is possibly TRBD2 (6 bases). The CDR3 covers 12 residues. Trimming took off 8 bases at V and 9 bases at J, with 14 bases between the two ends. The CDR3 sequence: CASRGSVGEQFF. CDR3 coding DNA: TGTGCCAGCCGGGGGAGCGTAGGTGAGCAGTTCTTC.

This CDR3 reads CASSEGGQGSDTQYF. The CDR3 nucleotides read TGTGCCAGCAGTGAAGGGGGACAGGGGAGCGATACGCAGTATTTT. The chain links TRBV2 to TRBJ2-3, with 10 nucleotides matching TRBD1. The CDR3 runs to 15 residues. The J segment lost 6 bases and the V segment lost 1 base, leaving 4 bases of the junction unmatched. Germline CDR1 and CDR2: SNHLY and FYNNEI.

The V call is TRBV9, the J call TRBJ1-2, with TRBD1 as a possible D gene (6 bases). The CDR3 has 15 residues. V was clipped by 4 bases and J by 4 bases, with 17 bases between them. In germline, CDR1 is SGDLS, CDR2 YYNGEE. CDR3 loop: CASSPGGGMGYGYTF. Here the CDR3 DNA reads TGTGCCAGCAGCCCCGGCGGGGGCATGGGCTATGGCTACACCTTC.

This clone was seen only a few times. The rearrangement joins TRBV28 to TRBJ1-4; possible D gene TRBD1, 6 bases. Germline V CDR1 and CDR2: MDHEN, SYDVKM. The V end was cut by 6 bases, the J end by 4 bases, with 15 bases between. This CDR3 is 15 amino acids long. The CDR3 DNA reads TGTGCCAGCAGCCCCCCCAGGGGCATTAATGAAAAACTGTTTTTT. Translated: CASSPPRGINEKLFF.

The chain recombines TRBV20-1 with TRBJ2-7, with 8 nucleotides matching TRBD2. The CDR3 loop spans 11 amino acids. Trimming removed 6 bases from V and 6 bases from J; junction bases left unmatched: 4. From germline, CDR1 is DFQATT and CDR2 SNEGSKA (reference sequence). CDR3 residues: CSAGLASEQYF. The DNA of the CDR3 is TGCAGTGCCGGACTAGCTTCCGAGCAGTACTTC.

J is TRBJ1-5 and V is TRBV28; TRBD1 might be the D (5 bases). This CDR3 region has 15 residues. Trimming took 1 base from V and 3 from J, leaving 10 bases between them. Germline lookup yields CDR1 MDHEN and CDR2 SYDVKM. CDR3 residues: CASSLLTANNQPQHF. The DNA for the CDR3 is TGTGCCAGCAGTTTATTGACAGCTAACAATCAGCCCCAGCATTTT. The complete variable domain, with remaining parts taken from reference TRBV28 and TRBJ1-5, reads DVKVTQSSRYLVKRTGEKVFLECVQDMDHENMFWYRQDPGLGLRLIYFSYDVKMKEKGDIPEGYSVSREKKERFSLILESASTNQTSMYLCASSLLTANNQPQHFGDGTRLSIL.

The chain combines TRBV4-1 with TRBJ2-2; maybe TRBD2 (6 bases). From germline, CDR1 is MGHRA and CDR2 YSYEKL. V dropped 0 bases and J dropped 5 bases, with 22 bases sitting between them. The CDR3 runs to 19 residues. The CDR3 DNA reads as TGCGCCAGCAGCCAAGAGTTTAGTACTCTGACTAGTGGGACCGGGGAGCTGTTTTTT. Translating it yields CASSQEFSTLTSGTGELFF.

In DNA form, the CDR3 reads TGTGCCAGCAGCTTTACAGGGGGGATGAACACTGAAGCTTTCTTT. Its protein is CASSFTGGMNTEAFF. The V and J genes are TRBV7-3 and TRBJ1-1; TRBD1 agrees at 8 bases. V lost 3 bases and J lost 0; bases outside the gene matches: 3. The CDR3 is 15 amino acids. Germline V CDR1 and CDR2: SGHTA, FQGTGA.

The rearrangement links TRBV4-2 to TRBJ2-7; D is possibly TRBD1 (6 bases). Trimming shortened V by 3 bases and J by 1 base, and 10 bases separated the two germline ends. Germline CDR1 and CDR2: LGHNA and YNFKEQ. This CDR3 has 14 residues. The CDR3 DNA follows: TGTGCCAGCAGCCAGACTACAGGGTCCTACGAGCAGTACTTC. Its translation: CASSQTTGSYEQYF.

The V and J genes are TRBV18 and TRBJ1-4, with D unresolved. CDR1 KGHSH and CDR2 LQKENI come from the germline V gene. V shed 0 bases and J shed 4 bases, with 15 bases lying between them. The CDR3 is made up of 17 amino acids. The CDR3 nucleotides read TGTGCCAGCTCACCACCCCGTGGAGAAGCCCATAATGAAAAACTGTTTTTT. Translation gives CASSPPRGEAHNEKLFF. The complete variable domain, with remaining parts taken from reference TRBV18 and TRBJ1-4, reads NAGVMQNPRHLVRRRGQEARLRCSPMKGHSHVYWYRQLPEEGLKFMVYLQKENIIDESGMPKERFSAEFPKEGPSILRIQQVVRGDSAAYFCASSPPRGEAHNEKLFFGSGTQLSVL.

The chain couples TRBV3-1 (or the pseudogene TRBV3-2) to TRBJ2-5; 11 bases are a match to TRBD2. The junction had 5 bases not matched to a gene; V was cut back by 1 base and J by 1 base. The CDR3 has 17 amino acids. The germline gives CDR1 LGHDT, CDR2 YNNKEL (reference sequence). The CDR3 bases are TGTGCCAGCAGCCAAGGGACTAGCGGGTACTTCCAAGAGACCCAGTACTTC. Translation gives CASSQGTSGYFQETQYF.